This T cell receptor (beta chain) stems from a study of T cells in Graves' hyperthyroidism and ophthalmopathy. Study-level findings and limits: A model using 13 V-J features told ophthalmopathy apart from stable hyperthyroidism.

Stable Graves' hyperthyroidism meant no ophthalmopathy progression within 18 months. Uncontrolled infection, other autoimmune disease, pregnancy or lactation led to exclusion. V shed 3 bases and J 2 bases; nucleotides not matched to a gene: 7. Germline CDR1 and CDR2: DFQATT and SNEGSKA (reference sequence). CDR3 length equals 15 residues. Amplification targeted TCR beta CDR3 regions from RNA transcripts. Primed by the HTBI set, a first-round RT-PCR was run on the TCR CDR3. In TCRdb, the multiplex PCR reads were re-called with MiXCR into one record per CDR3 protein. Here the sample spans 700,000 to 850,000 distinct CDR3 sequences, 30% to 40% being singletons. Points on this clonotype: Its antigen is as yet unknown.

The rearrangement uses TRBV20-1 and TRBJ2-7; TRBD2 aligns across 10 bases. Sample: blood. The receptor was derived from a woman aged 40 to 55 with Graves' hyperthyroidism. CDR3 nucleotide sequence: TGCAGTGCTAGCGATTTAGCGGGAGGACCCTACGAGCAGTACTTC. It translates to CSASDLAGGPYEQYF.